This TCR beta chain was sequenced for a study of neurological immune-mediated disorders. Study-level results: Private repertoires in all groups were suggested, as expanded clones shared no CDR3 amino acid sequences across subjects. Expansion of TCR clones was greatest in HTLV-1-associated myelopathy and smallest in multiple sclerosis, where it fell below that of healthy controls.

The sample holds many counts of this clonotype. Antigen specificity is unknown. The cDNA was generated by 5'RACE with 10-nucleotide random UMIs. TCRdb used MiXCR to reprocess the 5' RACE reads, holding one entry per CDR3 protein. The top ten clones hold 7% to 9.5% of a sample with some 38,000 distinct CDR3 sequences, 4.8% of them seen once. The sorted libraries took about a million CD4+ or CD8+ T cells. The sequence was collected from a man aged 18-30 years in good health. Input material: CD4+ T cells from blood.

In nucleotides, the CDR3 is TGCGCCAGCAGCTTCGGTAACAGCCGCTATACGCAGTATTTT. Protein: CASSFGNSRYTQYF. The genes are TRBV5-1 and TRBJ2-3, with D hard to call. Deletions cut 2 bases from V and 7 bases from J, with 14 bases between. Germline CDR1 is SGHRS and CDR2 is YFSETQ. CDR3 length: 14 amino acids.